This T cell receptor (beta chain) was retrieved from a study of cytotoxic CD8 clonotypes in ibrutinib-treated CLL (dated by TCRdb to about 2021). About the full investigation: The cohort included some 14 treatment-naive and 11 relapsed/refractory patients; roughly 17 were IGHV unmutated. All remission and progressive disease samples were collected while patients were still receiving ibrutinib. Responses were partial in around 25 patients and complete in 2; after median around 72 months follow-up, approximately 15 stayed in remission and roughly twelve progressed. Cryopreserved peripheral blood mononuclear cells were obtained before treatment, at response, and at either sustained remission or disease progression. On average, each sample had approximately 260,000 productive templates and tens of thousands of productive rearrangements. Longitudinal samples were available for about 30% of the 86 trial participants. Response samples were obtained after a median of about 13 months of treatment, with a range of roughly 6 to 40 months. Overall results and qualifications from the work: An increase in clonality was observed at ibrutinib response, with clonality remaining stable during sustained remission and falling back toward baseline at progression. At baseline, clonality was higher than in age-matched healthy donors and showed a strong correlation with circulating CD8+ T-cell counts. Public clonotypes were rare and either shrank or stayed stable during treatment, and the rise in clonality at ibrutinib response reflected expansion of private clonotypes. Sampling times were not matched between sustained-remission and progressing patients, and lymph node repertoires were not studied.

Roughly 1.8 micrograms of genomic DNA were extracted from cryopreserved PBMCs for TCR beta library preparation. Longitudinal blood samples from CLL patients on ibrutinib monotherapy were analyzed using high-throughput TCR beta sequencing. The patients took part in an open-label, single-center phase 2 trial of ibrutinib monotherapy. Looking up the germline V gene yields CDR1 SNHLY and CDR2 FYNNEI. Including the terminal cysteine and phenylalanine, the CDR3 comprises 16 residues. The entry retains the CDR3 DNA only, 48 bases that are in frame from base 1. V is cut by 6 bases and J by 0 bases, and the space between the germline ends is 16 bases. As for this clone: Its specific antigen is unknown. There are no base qualities to consult, and no much larger clone falls within one base.

Each clonotype received, on average, approximately 9.9x coverage in deep resolution sequencing performed on a MiSeq, where the target depth lay between 1 in 1 million and 1 in 200,000 T cells. The immunoSEQ hsTCRB Kit was used to generate TCR beta libraries. On the authors' methods: The data were analyzed with ImmunoSEQ Analyzer and ImmunoSEQ Data Assistant, and V, D and J gene assignments followed IMGT definitions. Clonality was computed as one minus normalized Shannon entropy of productive rearrangement frequencies, ranging from 0 to 1. Only overrepresented clonotypes making up at least 0.05% of each patient's repertoire were included in the public clonotype analysis. Roughly 13 age-matched healthy donor repertoires from immuneACCESS were used as controls for clonality. The immuneACCESS repertoire file appears here via TCRdb, limited to in-frame rearrangements. These files lack a portion of the clones; in checked studies, under half of the deficit traces to unresolved V genes, and the cause of the others is not known. Clone size and V and J calls were adopted from that table, with D and trimming inferred from the DNA. This sample has approximately 340,000 clones in its table, and approximately 67% of those were observed once. Roughly 6.7% of the sample belongs to the ten largest clones.

This clonotype was sampled from a human donor with chronic lymphocytic leukemia. Sequenced here: PBMCs, sampled after 36 months of ibrutinib treatment. Recombination linked TRBV2 to TRBJ2-3; the D gene may be TRBD1 or TRBD2, since each aligns over 5 bases. The nucleotides are TGTGCCAGCAGCCTCCGAGAGGGGTCTAGCACAGATACGCAGTATTTT. Its translation reads: CASSLREGSSTDTQYF.